This T cell receptor (beta chain) was sequenced during a study of HIV-infected patients and healthy controls. TCRdb independently ran MiXCR on the 5' RACE reads; one entry per CDR3 protein. The table lists tens of thousands of distinct CDR3 sequences, about a sixth of them singletons, with around 6% in the top ten. The germline V and J ends were trimmed by 6 bases and 9 bases, with 18 bases remaining between them. Germline CDR1 MNHNY, CDR2 SVGAGI (reference sequence). CDR3 length: 15 residues. This sequence joins TRBV6-6 and TRBJ1-6; weak D call: TRBD1 (5 bases). This sequence was found in a human donor in good health. Sequenced sample: CD4+ T cells from blood. Here the CDR3 reads CASRPKDRGGSPLHF. In DNA, the CDR3 is TGTGCCAGCAGACCTAAGGACCGGGGGGGTTCACCCCTCCACTTT.